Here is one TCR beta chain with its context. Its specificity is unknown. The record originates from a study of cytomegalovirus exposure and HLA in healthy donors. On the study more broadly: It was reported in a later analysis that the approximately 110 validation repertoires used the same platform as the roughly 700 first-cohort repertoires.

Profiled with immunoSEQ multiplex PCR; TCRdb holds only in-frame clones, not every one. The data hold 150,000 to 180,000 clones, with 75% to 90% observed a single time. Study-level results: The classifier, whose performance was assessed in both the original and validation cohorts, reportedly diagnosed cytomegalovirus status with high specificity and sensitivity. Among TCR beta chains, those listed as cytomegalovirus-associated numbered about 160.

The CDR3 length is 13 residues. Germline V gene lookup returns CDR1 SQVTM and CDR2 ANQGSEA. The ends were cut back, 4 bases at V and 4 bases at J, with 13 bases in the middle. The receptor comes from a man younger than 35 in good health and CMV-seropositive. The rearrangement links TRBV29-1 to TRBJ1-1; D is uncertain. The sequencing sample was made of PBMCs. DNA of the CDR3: TGCAGCGTTGTGTCGGGAGGAATCACTGAAGCTTTCTTT. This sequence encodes CSVVSGGITEAFF. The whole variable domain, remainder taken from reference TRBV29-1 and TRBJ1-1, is SAVISQKPSRDICQRGTSLTIQCQVDSQVTMMFWYRQQPGQSLTLIATANQGSEATYESGFVIDKFPISRPNLTFSTLTVSNMSPEDSSIYLCSVVSGGITEAFFGQGTRLTVV.